This section outlines one TCR beta chain sequence together with its context. The data were taken from a study of blood T cell repertoires in COVID-19. The CDR3 sequence is 14 residues long. Germline lookup yields CDR1 SNHLY and CDR2 FYNNEI. V was clipped by 8 bases and J by 5 bases; unmatched bases: 11. The repertoire was sequenced with immunoSEQ multiplex PCR; TCRdb's copy has only in-frame clones and lacks some. In the table there are about 170,000 clones, 77% of which are singletons. Sequencing was carried out using peripheral blood. This clonotype was sampled from a man in his sixties or seventies with acute or convalescent COVID-19. The gene calls are TRBV2 and TRBJ1-2, with 7 bases aligning to TRBD1. The CDR3 region is CASEPGQRFYGYTF. DNA for the CDR3: TGTGCCAGCGAACCGGGACAGAGGTTTTATGGCTACACCTTC.